This T cell receptor beta chain appears in the sequencing data of a study of tumor-infiltrating lymphocytes in localized non-small cell lung cancer. The wider study: Patients included smokers and never-smokers with various histologies, some sampled after neoadjuvant chemotherapy. Resected tumor was paired with non-adjacent uninvolved lung from the same patient. Study-level points and caveats: Tumors had more T cell infiltration than uninvolved lung, per TCRbeta sequencing and CD3 counts.

TCRdb keeps only in-frame clones here, not all; method: immunoSEQ multiplex PCR. The table has about 16,000 clones, around three quarters seen once. Trimming shortened V by 4 bases and J by 1 base, and 11 bases separated the two germline ends. Per germline, CDR1 SGHRS and CDR2 YFSETQ. The CDR3 has 14 amino acids. As to this clone: The antigen remains undetermined.

This sequence joins TRBV5-1 and TRBJ1-1; weak D call: TRBD1 (6 bases). The sequence derives from a human donor with non-small cell lung cancer. Sequenced: lung tumor tissue. The CDR3, as DNA: TGCGCCAGCAGCACCCAGACAGGGAACACTGAAGCTTTCTTT. It specifies CASSTQTGNTEAFF.